Sequencing of this TCR beta chain was carried out in a study of cytomegalovirus exposure and HLA in healthy donors. Broader study findings: Segments of the TCR beta V type were, in most cases, productive about 87% or about 30% of the time in an earlier analysis.

The PCR ran on 60 Vbeta and 13 Jbeta primers. The table came from immunoSEQ multiplex PCR; TCRdb's copy has only in-frame clones and leaves some out. The sample gives roughly 81,000 clones, about three quarters of which show up once; roughly 2% is in the top ten. Notes on this clone: Its antigen is as yet unknown.

The CDR3 runs to 14 residues. Germline V gene lookup returns CDR1 KGHSH and CDR2 LQKENI. Trimming took off 3 bases at V and 5 bases at J, with 14 bases between the two ends. V is TRBV18 and J is TRBJ2-7, with no clear D. This clonotype was sampled from a boy under 18 in good health and CMV-seronegative. The sample taken for sequencing was PBMCs. CDR3 nucleotide sequence: TGTGCCAGCTCACCCTTTGTCGGAGAAAACGAGCAGTACTTC. It yields the protein CASSPFVGENEQYF. The full variable domain, its missing parts supplied by reference TRBV18 and TRBJ2-7, is NAGVMQNPRHLVRRRGQEARLRCSPMKGHSHVYWYRQLPEEGLKFMVYLQKENIIDESGMPKERFSAEFPKEGPSILRIQQVVRGDSAAYFCASSPFVGENEQYFGPGTRLTVT.